Listed here are 8 T cell receptor beta chains from one sample, sequenced in a study of response to subunit inactivated influenza vaccine. TCRdb used MiXCR to reprocess the RT-PCR reads, holding one entry per CDR3 protein. The data contain 500,000 to 550,000 distinct CDR3 sequences, under 25% of them singletons. Another study also made use of these data, one on T cells expressing NK-cell markers. From that paper: Synthesis of TCR beta cDNA relied on 5'RACE template switching carrying UMIs.

Material: CD4+ T cells sorted from PBMCs, obtained roughly 12 days after vaccination. The source of these receptors is a man between 45 and 60 years old who received an inactivated influenza vaccine.

The chain is built from TRBV28 and TRBJ2-7; 7 nucleotides line up with TRBD1. CDR1 is MDHEN, CDR2 SYDVKM, per germline. With V trimmed by 5 bases and J by 2 bases, 9 bases remained unmatched. The CDR3 has 15 amino acids. The CDR3 protein is CASSPSPDRTYEQYF. The CDR3 region has the DNA TGTGCCAGCAGTCCATCCCCGGACAGGACCTACGAGCAGTACTTC. Filled out from reference TRBV28 and TRBJ2-7, the complete variable domain reads DVKVTQSSRYLVKRTGEKVFLECVQDMDHENMFWYRQDPGLGLRLIYFSYDVKMKEKGDIPEGYSVSREKKERFSLILESASTNQTSMYLCASSPSPDRTYEQYFGPGTRLTVT.

The chain employs TRBV20-1 and TRBJ2-1; a possible D gene is TRBD2 (7 bases). The CDR3 totals 14 residues. The germline V and J ends were trimmed by 4 bases and 3 bases, with 13 bases remaining between them. Germline-derived CDR1 and CDR2 are DFQATT and SNEGSKA (reference sequence). CDR3 bases: TGCAGTGCTATTTGGGGGGGCCTCTACAATGAGCAGTTCTTC. Amino acid sequence: CSAIWGGLYNEQFF.

V gene TRBV5-1 combines with J gene TRBJ2-5, with D perhaps matching TRBD2 (5 bases). The CDR3 length is 16 residues. Between the trimmed V and J ends, which lost 0 bases and 1 base, there was a span of 13 bases. Germline assignment: CDR1 SGHRS and CDR2 YFSETQ. DNA for the CDR3: TGCGCCAGCAGCTTGGGCGGCGGGCCACGCCAAGAGACCCAGTACTTC. Translated, it gives CASSLGGGPRQETQYF.

In its sample, this clonotype was seen a few times. This chain connects TRBV5-1 to TRBJ2-7, with D possibly called TRBD1 or TRBD2 (5 bases each). Germline loops: CDR1 SGHRS, CDR2 YFSETQ. CDR3 length: 12 residues. V was trimmed by 7 bases and J by 2 bases, leaving 10 bases between them. As DNA, the CDR3 is TGCGCCAGCGCCGGGGACGCCTACGAGCAGTACTTC. Translating gives CASAGDAYEQYF.

This rearrangement joins TRBV19 to TRBJ2-3; D might be TRBD1 (7 bases). The V and J ends lost 7 bases and 4 bases respectively, with 18 bases between them. This CDR3 has 15 amino acids. Germline V gives CDR1 LNHDA, CDR2 SQIVND (reference sequence). DNA of the CDR3: TGTGCCAGTACCCGCGGGGCAGGGGGATCAGATACGCAGTATTTT. It codes for CASTRGAGGSDTQYF.

The chain employs TRBV5-5 and TRBJ2-3, with 14 nucleotides matching TRBD2. Trimming removed 3 bases from V and 3 bases from J; junction bases left unmatched: 3. Germline V gives CDR1 SGHKS, CDR2 YYEKEE (reference sequence). The CDR3 is made up of 16 amino acids. For the CDR3, the DNA is TGTGCCAGCAGCTGGGGGACTAGCGGGAGTACAGATACGCAGTATTTT. It specifies CASSWGTSGSTDTQYF.

The V call is TRBV20-1, the J call TRBJ2-3; D ambiguous. The CDR3 covers 11 residues. Germline lookup yields CDR1 DFQATT and CDR2 SNEGSKA (reference sequence). The V end was cut by 1 base, the J end by 4 bases, with 3 bases between. Here the CDR3 DNA reads TGCAGTGCTAGAGGCTCAGATACGCAGTATTTT. As protein: CSARGSDTQYF.

There are a few counts of this clonotype. The chain has TRBV25-1 and TRBJ2-2; D possibly uses TRBD1 or TRBD2 (5 bases each). Per the germline V gene, CDR1 is MGHDK and CDR2 is SYGVNS. Trimming shortened V by 7 bases and J by 5 bases, and 17 bases separated the two germline ends. The CDR3 is 15 amino acids. CDR3 loop: CASIPPGPGTGELFF. CDR3 bases: TGTGCCAGCATCCCCCCGGGACCGGGGACCGGGGAGCTGTTTTTT.